This T cell receptor beta chain was sequenced in a study of OX40 agonist ivuxolimab in advanced cancers. Study at large: Given to patients was ivuxolimab, an agonistic anti-OX40 (CD134) antibody. Patients undergoing dose escalation presented with hepatocellular carcinoma, melanoma, renal cell or head and neck cancer.

The protocol was immunoSEQ multiplex PCR, while the TCRdb copy is restricted to in-frame clones and leaves out a portion. This sample carries some 83,000 clones, 90% of them seen once, and the ten largest clones take 0.55% to 0.8%. CDR3 length: 16 amino acids. The V and J ends lost 0 bases and 2 bases respectively, with 14 bases between them. Germline assignment: CDR1 SGHNT and CDR2 YYREEE (reference sequence). V is TRBV5-4 and J is TRBJ1-2, with D tentatively TRBD1 (6 bases). The receptor comes from an adult with an advanced solid tumor such as melanoma, head and neck, liver or kidney cancer. This material consisted of CD4+ or CD8+ T cells sorted from blood, taken in a trial of the OX40 agonist ivuxolimab. This CDR3 reads CASSLGGHQANYGYTF. The CDR3 DNA sequence: TGTGCCAGCAGCTTGGGGGGGCACCAGGCCAACTATGGCTACACCTTC. The complete variable domain, with remaining parts taken from reference TRBV5-4 and TRBJ1-2, reads ETGVTQSPTHLIKTRGQQVTLRCSSQSGHNTVSWYQQALGQGPQFIFQYYREEENGRGNFPPRFSGLQFPNYSSELNVNALELDDSALYLCASSLGGHQANYGYTFGSGTRLTVV.